This section outlines one TCR beta chain sequence together with its context. Its antigen is unidentified. This clone may be a read error of a much larger clone one base away. The CDR3 has 14 amino acids. Germline V gene data show CDR1 as KGHSH and CDR2 as LQKENI. This record comes from a study of T cells in Graves' hyperthyroidism and ophthalmopathy. The study's findings and limits: Most clonotypes that expanded in the thyroid above 0.001 also showed up in blood.

Amplified regions were TCR beta CDR3 sequences from RNA transcripts. HTBI primers were the set used in a first-round RT-PCR of the TCR CDR3. TCRdb re-called the multiplex PCR reads with MiXCR, one entry per CDR3 protein. This table holds 350,000 to 400,000 distinct CDR3 sequences, 15% found once. Calling Graves' hyperthyroidism stable meant ophthalmopathy did not progress within 18 months. Uncontrolled infection, other autoimmune disease, pregnancy and lactation each barred patients from inclusion. Diagnoses were established using clinical symptoms, serum thyroxine and TRAb, thyroid ultrasound and orbital computed tomography.

This clonotype was obtained from a woman aged 30 to 39 with Graves' hyperthyroidism. Sequencing used blood. The chain carries TRBV18 and TRBJ2-1; TRBD2 might be the D (6 bases). CDR3 DNA sequence: TGTGTCAGCTCACGAGGAAGCGGGCTCGATGAGCAGTTCTTC. Amino acid sequence: CVSSRGSGLDEQFF.